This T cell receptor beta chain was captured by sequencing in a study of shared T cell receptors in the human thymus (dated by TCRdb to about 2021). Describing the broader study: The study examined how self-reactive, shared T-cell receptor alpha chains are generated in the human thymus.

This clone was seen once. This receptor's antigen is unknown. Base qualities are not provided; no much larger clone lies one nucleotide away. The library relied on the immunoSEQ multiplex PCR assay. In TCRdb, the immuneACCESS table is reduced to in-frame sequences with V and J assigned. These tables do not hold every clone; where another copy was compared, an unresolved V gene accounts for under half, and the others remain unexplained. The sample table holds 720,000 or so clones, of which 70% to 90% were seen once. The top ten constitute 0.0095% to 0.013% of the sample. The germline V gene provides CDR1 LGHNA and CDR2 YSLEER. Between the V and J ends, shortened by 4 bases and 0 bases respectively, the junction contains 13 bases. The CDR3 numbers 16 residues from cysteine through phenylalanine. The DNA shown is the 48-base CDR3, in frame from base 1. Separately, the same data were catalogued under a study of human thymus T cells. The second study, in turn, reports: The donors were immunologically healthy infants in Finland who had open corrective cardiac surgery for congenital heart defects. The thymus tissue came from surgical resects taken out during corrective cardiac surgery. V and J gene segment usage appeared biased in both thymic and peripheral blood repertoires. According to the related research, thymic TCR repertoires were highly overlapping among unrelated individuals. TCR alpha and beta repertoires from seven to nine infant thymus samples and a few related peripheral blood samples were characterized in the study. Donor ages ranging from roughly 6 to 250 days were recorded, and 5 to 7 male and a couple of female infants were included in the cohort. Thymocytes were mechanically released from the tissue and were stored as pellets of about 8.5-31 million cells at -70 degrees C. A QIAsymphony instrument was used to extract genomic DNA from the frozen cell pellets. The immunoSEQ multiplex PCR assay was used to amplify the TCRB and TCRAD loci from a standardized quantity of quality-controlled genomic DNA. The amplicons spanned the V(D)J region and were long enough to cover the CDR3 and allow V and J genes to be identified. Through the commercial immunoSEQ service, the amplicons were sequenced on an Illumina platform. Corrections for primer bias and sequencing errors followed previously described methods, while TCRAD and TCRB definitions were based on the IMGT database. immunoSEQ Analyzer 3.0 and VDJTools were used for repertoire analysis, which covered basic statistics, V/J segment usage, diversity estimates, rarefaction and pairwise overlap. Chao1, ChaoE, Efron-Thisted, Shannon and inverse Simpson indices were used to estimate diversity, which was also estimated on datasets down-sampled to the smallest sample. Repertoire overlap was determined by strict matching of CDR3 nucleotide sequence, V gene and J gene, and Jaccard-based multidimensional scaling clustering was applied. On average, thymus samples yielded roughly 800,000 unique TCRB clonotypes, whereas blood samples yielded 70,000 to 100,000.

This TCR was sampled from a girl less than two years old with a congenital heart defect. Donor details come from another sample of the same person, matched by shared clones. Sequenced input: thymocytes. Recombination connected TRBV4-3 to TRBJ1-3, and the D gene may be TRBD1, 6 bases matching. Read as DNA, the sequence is TGCGCCAGCAGCCGGGGCAGGGGATACTCTGGAAACACCATATATTTT. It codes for CASSRGRGYSGNTIYF.